One sample yielded the 2 T cell receptor beta chains listed below, sequenced in a study of beta chain features in type 1 diabetes. cDNA synthesis used the whole RNA isolate, giving expressed TCRB sequences. Some clones are missing from TCRdb's copy, which holds only in-frame ones; the method was immunoSEQ multiplex PCR. Here the sample spans 250,000 to 300,000 clones, under 8.5% being singletons. Specimen: central memory CD4+ T cells from blood. The receptors derive from a woman aged 18-35 years in good health.

V and J are TRBV7-8 and TRBJ1-2; TRBD1 aligns across 7 bases. The CDR3 is 17 residues long. Germline trimming cut 1 base from V and 4 bases from J; bases unmatched to any gene: 12. Germline lookup yields CDR1 SGHVS and CDR2 FQNEAQ. CDR3 in amino acids: CASSLVPGTALGYGYTF. As DNA, the CDR3 is TGTGCCAGCAGCTTAGTTCCCGGGACAGCCCTGGGCTATGGCTACACCTTC.

DNA of the CDR3: TGTGCCAGCAGCTTAGACCGGGAGACCCAGTACTTC. Encoded protein: CASSLDRETQYF. The chain couples TRBV7-3 to TRBJ2-5; no clear D gene. V lost 2 bases, J lost 5 bases, and 6 bases lay in between. The germline V gene encodes CDR1 SGHTA and CDR2 FQGTGA. This CDR3 contains 12 residues.